Sequencing of this T cell receptor beta chain was carried out in a study of blood T cells in healthy people across ages. About the study: Template switching recovered approximately one barcoded beta molecule for every two T cells. The study, taken as a whole, reports: Long-lived donors carried more naive CD4+ cells and greater diversity than aged donors.

Trimming cost V 2 bases and J 2 bases, with 11 bases left between them. This CDR3 is built from 15 residues. Together with a sample-barcoded 5' primer, a J-beta primer mix was included in a second PCR lasting roughly 6 to 12 cycles. A single record per CDR3 protein comes from TCRdb applying MiXCR to the 5' RACE reads. The sample lists fewer than 700,000 distinct CDR3 sequences, roughly 41% occurring once. Every sample had a minimum of 6 million PBMCs isolated. Per sample, no less than 5 micrograms of total RNA were extracted. Regarding this clonotype: The antigen is unknown.

V is TRBV12-3 or TRBV12-4 and J is TRBJ2-3; maybe TRBD2 (6 bases). The specimen was blood. This TCR derives from a man older than 75 in good health. The CDR3 region has the DNA TGTGCCAGCAGTTTACAGGCGGGGAACACAGATACGCAGTATTTT. It specifies CASSLQAGNTDTQYF.